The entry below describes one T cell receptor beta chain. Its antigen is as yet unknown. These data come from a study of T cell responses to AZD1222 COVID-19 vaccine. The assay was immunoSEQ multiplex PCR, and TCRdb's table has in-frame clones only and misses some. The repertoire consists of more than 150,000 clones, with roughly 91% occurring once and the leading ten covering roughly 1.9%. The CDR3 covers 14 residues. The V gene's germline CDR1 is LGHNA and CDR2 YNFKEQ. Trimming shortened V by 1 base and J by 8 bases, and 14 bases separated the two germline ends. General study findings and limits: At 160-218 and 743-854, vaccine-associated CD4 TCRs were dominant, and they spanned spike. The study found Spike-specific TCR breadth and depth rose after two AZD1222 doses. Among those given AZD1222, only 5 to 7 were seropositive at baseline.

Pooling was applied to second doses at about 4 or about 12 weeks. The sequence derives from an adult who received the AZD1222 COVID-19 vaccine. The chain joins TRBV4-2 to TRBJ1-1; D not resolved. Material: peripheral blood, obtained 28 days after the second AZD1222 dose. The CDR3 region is CASSQVTDHGEAFF. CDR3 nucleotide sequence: TGTGCCAGCAGCCAAGTAACGGATCACGGAGAAGCTTTCTTT.